What follows is one TCR beta chain and its context. The antigen is not known. Healthy individuals who donated bone marrow served as the donors. Amplification used 60 Vbeta primers and 13 Jbeta primers. Assay: immunoSEQ multiplex PCR; the TCRdb copy retains only in-frame clones and omits some. The table records around 150,000 clones, roughly 80% of them present only once. The data belong to a study of cytomegalovirus exposure and HLA in healthy donors. Study outcomes and limitations: V- and J-gene trimming in TCR beta was tied to a missense DCLRE1C variant by an analysis performed later.

The CDR3 covers 18 residues. Germline CDR1 is WSHSY and CDR2 is SAAADI. V was shortened by 0 bases and J by 1 base, with 18 bases between the two germline ends. The chain employs TRBV10-2 and TRBJ1-1; D is perhaps TRBD1 (6 bases). Sample: PBMCs. The sequence was obtained from a man aged 30 to 45 in good health and CMV-seronegative. CDR3 sequence: CASSESWQGLKANTEAFF. CDR3 in DNA: TGCGCCAGCAGTGAGTCGTGGCAGGGGCTAAAGGCGAACACTGAAGCTTTCTTT.